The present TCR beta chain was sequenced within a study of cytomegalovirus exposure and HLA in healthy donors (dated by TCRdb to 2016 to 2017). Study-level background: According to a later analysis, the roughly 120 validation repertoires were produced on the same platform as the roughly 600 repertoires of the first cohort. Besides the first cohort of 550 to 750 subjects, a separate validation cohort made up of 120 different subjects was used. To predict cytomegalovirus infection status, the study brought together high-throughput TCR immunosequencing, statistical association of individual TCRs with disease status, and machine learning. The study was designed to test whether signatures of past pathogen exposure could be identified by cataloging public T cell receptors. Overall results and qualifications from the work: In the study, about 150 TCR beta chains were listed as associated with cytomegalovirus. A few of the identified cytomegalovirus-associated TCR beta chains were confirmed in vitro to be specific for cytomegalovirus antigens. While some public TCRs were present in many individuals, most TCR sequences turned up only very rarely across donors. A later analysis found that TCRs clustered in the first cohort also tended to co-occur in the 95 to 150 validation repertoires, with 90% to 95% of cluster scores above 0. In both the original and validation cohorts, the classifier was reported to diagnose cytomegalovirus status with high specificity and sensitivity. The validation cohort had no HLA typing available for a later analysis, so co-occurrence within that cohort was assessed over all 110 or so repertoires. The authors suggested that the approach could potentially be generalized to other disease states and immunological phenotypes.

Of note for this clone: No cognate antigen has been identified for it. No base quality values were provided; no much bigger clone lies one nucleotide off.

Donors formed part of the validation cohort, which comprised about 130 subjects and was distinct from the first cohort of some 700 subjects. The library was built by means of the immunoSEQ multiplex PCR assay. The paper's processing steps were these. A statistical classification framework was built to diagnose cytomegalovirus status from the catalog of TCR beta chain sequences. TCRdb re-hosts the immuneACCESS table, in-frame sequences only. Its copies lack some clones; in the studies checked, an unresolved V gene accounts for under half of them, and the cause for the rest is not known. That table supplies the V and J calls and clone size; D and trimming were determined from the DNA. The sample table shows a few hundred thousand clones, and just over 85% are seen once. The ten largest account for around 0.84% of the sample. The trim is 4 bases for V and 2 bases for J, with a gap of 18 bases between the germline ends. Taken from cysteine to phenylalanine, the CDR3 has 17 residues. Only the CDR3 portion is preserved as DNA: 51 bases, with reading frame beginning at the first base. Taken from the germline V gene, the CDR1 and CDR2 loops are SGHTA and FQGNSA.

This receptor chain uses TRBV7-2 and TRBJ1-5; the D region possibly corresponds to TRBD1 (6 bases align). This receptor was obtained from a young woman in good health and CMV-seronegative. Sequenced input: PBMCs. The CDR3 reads CASSSRQAGGGNQPQHF. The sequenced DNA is TGTGCCAGCAGCTCCCGACAGGCGGGCGGTGGCAATCAGCCCCAGCATTTT. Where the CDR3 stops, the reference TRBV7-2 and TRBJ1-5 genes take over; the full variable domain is GAGVSQSPSNKVTEKGKDVELRCDPISGHTALYWYRQSLGQGLEFLIYFQGNSAPDKSGLPSDRFSAERTGGSVSTLTIQRTQQEDSAVYLCASSSRQAGGGNQPQHFGDGTRLSIL.